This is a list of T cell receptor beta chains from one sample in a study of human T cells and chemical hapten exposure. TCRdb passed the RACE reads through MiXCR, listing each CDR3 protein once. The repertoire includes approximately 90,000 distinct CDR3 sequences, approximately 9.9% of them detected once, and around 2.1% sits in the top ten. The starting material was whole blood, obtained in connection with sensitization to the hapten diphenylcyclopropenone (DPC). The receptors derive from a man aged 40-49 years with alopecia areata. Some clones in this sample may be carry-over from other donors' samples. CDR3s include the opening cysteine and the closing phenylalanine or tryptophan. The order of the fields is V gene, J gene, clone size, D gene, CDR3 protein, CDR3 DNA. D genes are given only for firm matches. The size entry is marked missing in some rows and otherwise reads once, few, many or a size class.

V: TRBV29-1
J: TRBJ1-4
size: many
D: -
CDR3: CSVSRGTLEEKLFF
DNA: TGCAGCGTTTCAAGAGGCACCTTGGAGGAAAAACTGTTTTTT

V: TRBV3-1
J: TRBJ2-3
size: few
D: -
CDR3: CASSQAGASTDTQYF
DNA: TGTGCCAGCAGCCAAGCGGGGGCTAGCACAGATACGCAGTATTTT

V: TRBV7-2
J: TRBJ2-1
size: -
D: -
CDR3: CASSPRGISYNEQFF
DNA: TGTGCCAGCAGCCCTAGGGGGATCTCCTACAATGAGCAGTTCTTC

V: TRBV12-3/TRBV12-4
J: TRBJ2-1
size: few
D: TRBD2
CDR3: CASSRSGGGNEQFF
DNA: TGTGCCAGCAGCCGTAGCGGGGGAGGGAATGAGCAGTTCTTC

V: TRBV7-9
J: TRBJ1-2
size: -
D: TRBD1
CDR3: CASSPGQGKDHGYTF
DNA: TGTGCCAGCAGCCCGGGACAGGGAAAAGATCATGGCTACACCTTC

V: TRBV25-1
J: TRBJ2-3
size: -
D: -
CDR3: CASSASDLTDTQYF
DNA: TGTGCCAGCAGTGCCTCGGACTTGACAGATACGCAGTATTTT

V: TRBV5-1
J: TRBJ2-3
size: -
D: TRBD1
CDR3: CASSPRRGQGADTQYF
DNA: TGCGCCAGCAGCCCCAGACGGGGACAGGGGGCAGATACGCAGTATTTT

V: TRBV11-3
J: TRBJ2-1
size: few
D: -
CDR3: CASSFPSNSYNEQFF
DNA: TGTGCCAGCAGCTTCCCCTCGAATAGCTACAATGAGCAGTTCTTC

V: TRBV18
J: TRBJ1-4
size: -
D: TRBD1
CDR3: CASSPQTGVATNEKLFF
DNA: TGTGCCAGCTCACCACAGACAGGGGTTGCAACTAATGAAAAACTGTTTTTT

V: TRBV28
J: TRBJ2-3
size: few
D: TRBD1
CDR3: CASSQDRGRGTDTQYF
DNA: TGTGCCAGCAGCCAGGACAGGGGCCGGGGCACAGATACGCAGTATTTT

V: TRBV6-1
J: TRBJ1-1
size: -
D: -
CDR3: CASRAGGGTEAFF
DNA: TGTGCCAGCAGAGCGGGAGGGGGGACTGAAGCTTTCTTT

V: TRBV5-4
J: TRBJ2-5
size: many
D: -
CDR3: CASSSEAETQYF
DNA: TGTGCCAGCAGCTCAGAAGCAGAGACCCAGTACTTC

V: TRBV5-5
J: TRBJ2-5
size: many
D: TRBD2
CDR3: CASSHFTSGGETQYF
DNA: TGTGCCAGCAGCCACTTTACTAGCGGGGGTGAGACCCAGTACTTC

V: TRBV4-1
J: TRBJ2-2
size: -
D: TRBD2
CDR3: CASSQDLSRGLAATGELFF
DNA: TGCGCCAGCAGCCAAGATTTATCGAGAGGACTAGCGGCTACCGGGGAGCTGTTTTTT

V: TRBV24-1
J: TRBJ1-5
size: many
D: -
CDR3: CATSERVFQPQHF
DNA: TGTGCCACCAGTGAGAGGGTGTTTCAGCCCCAGCATTTT

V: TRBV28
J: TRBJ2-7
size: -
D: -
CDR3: CASVSSYEQYF
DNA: TGTGCCAGCGTGAGCTCCTACGAGCAGTACTTC

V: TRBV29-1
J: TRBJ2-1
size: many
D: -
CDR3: CSAKPPAPSYNEQFF
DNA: TGCAGCGCCAAACCACCCGCACCCTCCTACAATGAGCAGTTCTTC

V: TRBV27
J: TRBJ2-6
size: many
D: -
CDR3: CASSVRHGGLDSGANVLTF
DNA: TGTGCCAGCAGTGTTCGACATGGGGGCCTGGATTCTGGGGCCAACGTCCTGACTTTC

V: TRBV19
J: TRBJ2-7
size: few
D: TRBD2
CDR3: CASSSPLAGGPYEQYF
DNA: TGTGCCAGTAGCAGTCCCCTAGCGGGAGGACCCTACGAGCAGTACTTC

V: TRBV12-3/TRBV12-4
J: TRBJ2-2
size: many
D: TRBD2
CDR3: CASRSSAGTSGSSNTGELFF
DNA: TGTGCCAGCAGGTCATCCGCCGGGACTAGCGGGAGCTCGAACACCGGGGAGCTGTTTTTT

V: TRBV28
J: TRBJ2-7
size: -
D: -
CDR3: CASSLRGFEQYF
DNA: TGTGCCAGCAGCCTCCGTGGATTCGAGCAGTACTTC

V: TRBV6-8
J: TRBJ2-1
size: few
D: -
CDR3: CASSDGTPGMDEQFF
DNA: TGTGCCAGCAGTGACGGGACGCCTGGGATGGATGAGCAGTTCTTC

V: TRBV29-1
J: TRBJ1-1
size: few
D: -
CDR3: CSVDDKQSGSPEAFF
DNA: TGCAGCGTTGACGATAAACAATCCGGGTCTCCTGAAGCTTTCTTT

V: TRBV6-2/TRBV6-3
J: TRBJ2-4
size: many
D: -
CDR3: CASSYSKNIQYF
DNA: TGTGCCAGCAGTTACTCCAAAAACATTCAGTACTTC

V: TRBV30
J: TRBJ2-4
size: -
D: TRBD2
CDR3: CAWSSSRTSGRLAVNIQYF
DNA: TGTGCCTGGAGTTCCTCTAGGACTAGCGGGAGGCTCGCGGTCAACATTCAGTACTTC